This TCR beta chain was observed in a study of control samples from healthy donors and cancer patients. The V gene's germline CDR1 is KGHDR and CDR2 SFDVKD. CDR3 size: 13 residues. V lost 6 bases, J lost 10 bases, and 17 bases lay in between. Only in-frame clones appear in the TCRdb table, and some are missing; sequencing was by immunoSEQ multiplex PCR. The sample consists of under 50,000 clones, 87% of them appearing once. The chain has TRBV24-1 and TRBJ1-2, with a weak D call TRBD1 (6 bases). Sequencing was performed on PBMCs. This clonotype originated in a woman aged 55 to 70 with lung cancer. As DNA, the CDR3 is TGTGCCACCAGTCCCAGGGGATCCCCCCTCTACACCTTC. This translates into CATSPRGSPLYTF.